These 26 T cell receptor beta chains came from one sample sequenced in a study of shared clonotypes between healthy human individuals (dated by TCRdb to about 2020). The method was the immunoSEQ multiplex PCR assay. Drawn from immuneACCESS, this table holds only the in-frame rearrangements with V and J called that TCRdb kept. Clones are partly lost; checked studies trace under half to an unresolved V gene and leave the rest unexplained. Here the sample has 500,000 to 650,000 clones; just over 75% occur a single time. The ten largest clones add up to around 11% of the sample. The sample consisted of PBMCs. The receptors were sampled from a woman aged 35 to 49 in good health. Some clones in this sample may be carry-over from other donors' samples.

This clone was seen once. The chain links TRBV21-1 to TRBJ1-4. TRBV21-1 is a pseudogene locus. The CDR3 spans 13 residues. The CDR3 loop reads CASINGDNEKLFF. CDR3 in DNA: TGTGCCAGCATCAACGGGGATAATGAAAAACTGTTTTTT.

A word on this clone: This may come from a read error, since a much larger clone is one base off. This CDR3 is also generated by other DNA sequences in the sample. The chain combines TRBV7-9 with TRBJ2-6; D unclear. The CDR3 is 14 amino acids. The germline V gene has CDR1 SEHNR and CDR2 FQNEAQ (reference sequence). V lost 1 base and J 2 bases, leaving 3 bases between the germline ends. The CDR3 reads CASSLGTGANVLTF. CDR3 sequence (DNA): TGTGCCAGCAGCTTAGGGACTGGGGCCAACGTCCTGACTTTC.

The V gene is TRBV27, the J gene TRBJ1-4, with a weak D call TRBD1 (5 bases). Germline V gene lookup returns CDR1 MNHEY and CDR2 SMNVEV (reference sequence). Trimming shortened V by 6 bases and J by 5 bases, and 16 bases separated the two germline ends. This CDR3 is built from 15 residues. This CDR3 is CASSLRRSGNEKLFF. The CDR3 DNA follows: TGTGCCAGCAGCCTTAGACGGTCAGGGAATGAAAAACTGTTTTTT. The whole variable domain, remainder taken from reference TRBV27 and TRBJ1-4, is EAQVTQNPRYLITVTGKKLTVTCSQNMNHEYMSWYRQDPGLGLRQIYYSMNVEVTDKGDVPEGYKVSRKEKRNFPLILESPSPNQTSLYFCASSLRRSGNEKLFFGSGTQLSVL.

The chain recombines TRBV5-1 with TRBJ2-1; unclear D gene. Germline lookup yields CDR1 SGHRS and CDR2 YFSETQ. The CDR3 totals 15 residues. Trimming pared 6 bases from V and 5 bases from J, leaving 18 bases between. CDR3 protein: CASTNGRPINNEQFF. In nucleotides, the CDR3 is TGCGCCAGCACCAACGGTCGACCTATAAACAATGAGCAGTTCTTC. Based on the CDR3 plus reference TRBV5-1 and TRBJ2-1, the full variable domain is KAGVTQTPRYLIKTRGQQVTLSCSPISGHRSVSWYQQTPGQGLQFLFEYFSETQRNKGNFPGRFSGRQFSNSRSEMNVSTLELGDSALYLCASTNGRPINNEQFFGPGTRLTVL.

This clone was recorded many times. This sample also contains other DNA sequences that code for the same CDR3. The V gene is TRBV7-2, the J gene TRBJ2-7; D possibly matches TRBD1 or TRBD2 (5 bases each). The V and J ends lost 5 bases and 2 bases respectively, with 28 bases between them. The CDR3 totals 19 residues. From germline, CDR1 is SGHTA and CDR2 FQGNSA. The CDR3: CASSTAAGLFRADAYEQYF. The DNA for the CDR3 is TGTGCCAGCAGCACCGCGGCAGGGCTCTTCCGAGCGGATGCCTACGAGCAGTACTTC.

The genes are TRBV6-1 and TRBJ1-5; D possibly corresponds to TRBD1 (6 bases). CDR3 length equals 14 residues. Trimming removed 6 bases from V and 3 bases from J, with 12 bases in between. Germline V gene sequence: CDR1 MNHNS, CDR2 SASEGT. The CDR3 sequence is CASSGQSLNQPQHF. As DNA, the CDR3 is TGTGCCAGCAGCGGACAGTCCCTCAATCAGCCCCAGCATTTT.

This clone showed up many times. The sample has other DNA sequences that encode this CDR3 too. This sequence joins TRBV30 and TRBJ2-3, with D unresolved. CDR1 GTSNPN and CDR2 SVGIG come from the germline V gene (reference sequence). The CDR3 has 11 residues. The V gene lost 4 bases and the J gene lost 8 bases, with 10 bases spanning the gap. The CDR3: CAWKPVGTQYF. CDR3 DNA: TGTGCCTGGAAACCCGTGGGTACGCAGTATTTT.

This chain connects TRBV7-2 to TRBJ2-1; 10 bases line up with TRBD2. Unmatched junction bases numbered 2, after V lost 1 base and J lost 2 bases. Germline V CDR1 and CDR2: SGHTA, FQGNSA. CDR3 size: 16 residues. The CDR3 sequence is CASSLVLAGPYNEQFF. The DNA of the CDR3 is TGTGCCAGCAGCTTAGTACTAGCGGGGCCCTACAATGAGCAGTTCTTC.

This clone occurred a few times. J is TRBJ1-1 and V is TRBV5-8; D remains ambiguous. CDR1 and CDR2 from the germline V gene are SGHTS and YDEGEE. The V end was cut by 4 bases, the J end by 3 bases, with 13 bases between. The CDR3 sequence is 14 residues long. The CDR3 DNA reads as TGTGCCAGCAGCCCCCCAGGAAAGTACACTGAAGCTTTCTTT. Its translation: CASSPPGKYTEAFF.

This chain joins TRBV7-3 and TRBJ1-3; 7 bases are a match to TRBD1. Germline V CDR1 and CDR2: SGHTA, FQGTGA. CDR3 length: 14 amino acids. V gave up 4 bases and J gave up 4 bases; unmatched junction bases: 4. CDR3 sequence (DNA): TGTGCCAGCAGCTCGACAGGGTCCGGAAACACCATATATTTT. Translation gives CASSSTGSGNTIYF.

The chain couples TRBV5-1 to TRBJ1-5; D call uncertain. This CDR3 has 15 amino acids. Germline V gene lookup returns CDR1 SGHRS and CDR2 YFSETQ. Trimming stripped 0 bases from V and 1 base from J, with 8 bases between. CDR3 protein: CASSLDMESNQPQHF. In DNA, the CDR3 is TGCGCCAGCAGCTTGGATATGGAAAGCAATCAGCCCCAGCATTTT. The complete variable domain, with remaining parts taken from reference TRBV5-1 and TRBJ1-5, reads KAGVTQTPRYLIKTRGQQVTLSCSPISGHRSVSWYQQTPGQGLQFLFEYFSETQRNKGNFPGRFSGRQFSNSRSEMNVSTLELGDSALYLCASSLDMESNQPQHFGDGTRLSIL.

The CDR3 nucleotides read TGCGCCAGCAGCTTGACCGGGGAGACCCAGTACTTC. Protein: CASSLTGETQYF. The V gene is TRBV5-1, the J gene TRBJ2-5; the D is unclear. CDR1 and CDR2 from the germline V gene are SGHRS and YFSETQ. V lost 1 base and J 5 bases, leaving 6 bases between the germline ends. The CDR3 spans 12 residues.

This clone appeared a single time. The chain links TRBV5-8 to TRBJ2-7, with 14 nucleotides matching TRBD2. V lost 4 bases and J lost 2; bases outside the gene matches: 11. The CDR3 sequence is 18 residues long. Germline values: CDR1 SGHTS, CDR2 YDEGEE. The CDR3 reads CASSLGLAGDPNPYEQYF. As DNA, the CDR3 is TGTGCCAGCAGCCTGGGACTAGCGGGAGACCCAAATCCCTACGAGCAGTACTTC.

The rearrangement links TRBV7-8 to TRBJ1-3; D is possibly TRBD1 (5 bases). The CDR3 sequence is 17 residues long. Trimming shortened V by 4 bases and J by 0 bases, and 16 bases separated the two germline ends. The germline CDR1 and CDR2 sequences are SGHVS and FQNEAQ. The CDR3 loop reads CASSSLGEELSGNTIYF. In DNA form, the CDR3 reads TGTGCCAGCAGCTCCTTAGGGGAGGAACTCTCTGGAAACACCATATATTTT.

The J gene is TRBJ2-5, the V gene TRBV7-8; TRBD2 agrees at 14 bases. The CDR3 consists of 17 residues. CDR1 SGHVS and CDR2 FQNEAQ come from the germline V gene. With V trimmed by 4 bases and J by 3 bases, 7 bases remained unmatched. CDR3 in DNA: TGTGCCAGCAGCTCATTCAGACTAGCGGGAGGGAAAGAGACCCAGTACTTC. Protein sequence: CASSSFRLAGGKETQYF.

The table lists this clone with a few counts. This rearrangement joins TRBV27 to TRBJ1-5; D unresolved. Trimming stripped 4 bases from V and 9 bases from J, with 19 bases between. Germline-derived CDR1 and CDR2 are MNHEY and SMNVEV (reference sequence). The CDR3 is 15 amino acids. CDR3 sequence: CASSSRHVRNWPQHF. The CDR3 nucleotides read TGTGCCAGCAGTTCGCGACACGTCCGGAATTGGCCCCAGCATTTT.

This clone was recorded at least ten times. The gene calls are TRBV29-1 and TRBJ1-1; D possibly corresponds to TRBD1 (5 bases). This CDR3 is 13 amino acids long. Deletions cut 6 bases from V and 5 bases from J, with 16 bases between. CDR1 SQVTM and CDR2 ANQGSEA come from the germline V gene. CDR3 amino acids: CSVSTDQRTEAFF. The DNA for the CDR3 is TGCAGCGTATCGACAGACCAGAGGACTGAAGCTTTCTTT.

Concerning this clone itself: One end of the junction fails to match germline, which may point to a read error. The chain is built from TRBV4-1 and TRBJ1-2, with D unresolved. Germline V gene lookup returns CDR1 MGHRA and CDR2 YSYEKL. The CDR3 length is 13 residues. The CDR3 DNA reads TGCGCCGGCAGCCAAGATTCCCCGGCTGGCTACACCTTC. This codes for CAGSQDSPAGYTF.

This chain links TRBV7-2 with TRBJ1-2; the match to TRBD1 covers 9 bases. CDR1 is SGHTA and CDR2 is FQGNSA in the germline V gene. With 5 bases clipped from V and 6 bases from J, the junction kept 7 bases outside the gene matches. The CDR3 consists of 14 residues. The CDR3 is CASSPGQGIDGYTF. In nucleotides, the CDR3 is TGTGCCAGCAGCCCCGGACAGGGGATCGATGGCTACACCTTC.

CDR3 in DNA: TGTGCCAGCAGCTTAGCAACACTTGGCTACACCTTC. Protein product: CASSLATLGYTF. This chain connects TRBV7-2 to TRBJ1-2, with unresolved D. The CDR3 is 12 residues long. The V end was cut by 0 bases, the J end by 7 bases, with 6 bases between. Looked up from germline, CDR1 is SGHTA and CDR2 is FQGNSA.

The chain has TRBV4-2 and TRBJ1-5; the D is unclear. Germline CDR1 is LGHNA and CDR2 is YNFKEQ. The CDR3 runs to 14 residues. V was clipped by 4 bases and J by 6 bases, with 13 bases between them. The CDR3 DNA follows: TGTGCCAGCAGCCCTGCCCAAGCAGCTCAGCCCCAGCATTTT. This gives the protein CASSPAQAAQPQHF.

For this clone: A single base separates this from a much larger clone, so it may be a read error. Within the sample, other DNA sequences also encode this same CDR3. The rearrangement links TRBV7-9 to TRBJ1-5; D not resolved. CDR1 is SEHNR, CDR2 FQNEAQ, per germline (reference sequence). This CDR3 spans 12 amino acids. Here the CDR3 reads CASSLASQPQHF. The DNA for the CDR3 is TGTGCCAGCAGCTTAGCTAGCCAGCCCCAGCACTTT.

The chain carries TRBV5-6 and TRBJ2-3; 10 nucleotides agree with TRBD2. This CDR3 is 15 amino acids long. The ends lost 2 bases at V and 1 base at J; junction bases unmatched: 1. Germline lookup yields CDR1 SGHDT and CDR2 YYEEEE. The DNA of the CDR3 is TGTGCCAGCAGCTTCGGGACTAGCGGCACAGATACGCAGTATTTT. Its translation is CASSFGTSGTDTQYF.

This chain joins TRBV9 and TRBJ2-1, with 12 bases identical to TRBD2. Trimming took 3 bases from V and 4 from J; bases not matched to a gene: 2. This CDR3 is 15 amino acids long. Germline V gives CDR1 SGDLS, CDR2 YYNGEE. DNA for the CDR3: TGTGCCAGCAGCGGCCTAGCGGGAGGGTACAATGAGCAGTTCTTC. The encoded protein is CASSGLAGGYNEQFF.

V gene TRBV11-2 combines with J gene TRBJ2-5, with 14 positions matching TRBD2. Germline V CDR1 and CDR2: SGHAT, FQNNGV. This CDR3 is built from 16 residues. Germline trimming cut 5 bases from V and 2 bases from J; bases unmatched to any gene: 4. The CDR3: CASSPRLAGGQETQYF. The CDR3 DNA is TGTGCCAGCAGCCCGCGACTAGCGGGAGGGCAAGAGACCCAGTACTTC. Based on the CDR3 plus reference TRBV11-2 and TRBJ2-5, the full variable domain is EAGVAQSPRYKIIEKRQSVAFWCNPISGHATLYWYQQILGQGPKLLIQFQNNGVVDDSQLPKDRFSAERLKGVDSTLKIQPAKLEDSAVYLCASSPRLAGGQETQYFGPGTRLLVL.

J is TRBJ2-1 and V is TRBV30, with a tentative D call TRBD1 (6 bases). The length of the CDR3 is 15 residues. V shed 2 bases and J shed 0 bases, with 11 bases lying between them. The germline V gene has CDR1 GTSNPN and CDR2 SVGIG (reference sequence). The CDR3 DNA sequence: TGTGCCTGGAGTCTGGGGGCTCCCTCCTACAATGAGCAGTTCTTC. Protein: CAWSLGAPSYNEQFF.